A selection of T cell receptor beta chains follows, all from one sample in a study of cytomegalovirus exposure and HLA in healthy donors. Repertoires were generated with immunoSEQ multiplex PCR, while TCRdb's copy carries only in-frame clones and drops some. Of approximately 290,000 clones listed, roughly 80% are singletons. The sequencing sample was made of PBMCs. Receptors were obtained from a girl aged 2 to 10 in good health and CMV-seronegative. The conserved cysteine and the conserved F or W are not part of the CDR3 here. The size entry is marked missing in some rows and otherwise reads once, few, many or a size class.

cdr3_aa: ASSLGGAVPDTQY
v_call: TRBV5-5
clone_size: NA

cdr3_aa: ASRPPGPAFDYGYT
v_call: TRBV5-8
clone_size: once

cdr3_aa: AIKMRDRGPPGLAGGWDTGELF
v_call: TRBV10-3
clone_size: NA

cdr3_aa: AISESGLAGRRTYEQY
v_call: TRBV10-3
clone_size: few

cdr3_aa: ASSHGRGYEQY
v_call: TRBV4-2
clone_size: NA

cdr3_aa: ASSFIPTGNYGYT
v_call: TRBV28
clone_size: NA

cdr3_aa: ASSLGDARTPY
v_call: TRBV11-2
clone_size: once

cdr3_aa: ASSHGGITYEQY
v_call: TRBV4-2
clone_size: NA

cdr3_aa: ASSLLDRGYYGYT
v_call: TRBV28
clone_size: NA

cdr3_aa: ASSLLELNTEAF
v_call: TRBV5-6
clone_size: NA

cdr3_aa: ASSLDGTGMNQPQH
v_call: TRBV2
clone_size: once

cdr3_aa: ASSPPKPHQPQH
v_call: TRBV21-1
clone_size: NA

cdr3_aa: ASSVQGDHEQY
v_call: TRBV9
clone_size: NA

cdr3_aa: ASRTREGNTEAF
v_call: TRBV6-1
clone_size: NA

cdr3_aa: ASWGHSNQPQH
v_call: TRBV6-1
clone_size: NA

cdr3_aa: ASTNVASGQETQY
v_call: TRBV6-5
clone_size: once

cdr3_aa: AISEGQQETQY
v_call: TRBV10-3
clone_size: few

cdr3_aa: ATSRARTGPGNTIY
v_call: TRBV15
clone_size: NA

cdr3_aa: ASSQGAHRLRNTEAF
v_call: TRBV4-1
clone_size: once

cdr3_aa: ASSLPSETQY
v_call: TRBV28
clone_size: NA

cdr3_aa: ASSILPTGPYGYT
v_call: TRBV19
clone_size: NA

cdr3_aa: ASALGYPRGEAF
v_call: TRBV7-6
clone_size: NA

cdr3_aa: ASSLLRGSSLYEQY
v_call: TRBV27
clone_size: NA

cdr3_aa: ASSLRGEDQY
v_call: TRBV7-2
clone_size: NA

cdr3_aa: ASSLDRGGYT
v_call: TRBV6-1
clone_size: NA

cdr3_aa: AISGGQGNYGYT
v_call: TRBV10-3
clone_size: NA

cdr3_aa: ASSPSEGNQPQH
v_call: TRBV18
clone_size: few

cdr3_aa: ASSFPRVDGYT
v_call: TRBV5-5
clone_size: NA

cdr3_aa: ASSLRQRQTNYGYT
v_call: TRBV4-1
clone_size: NA

cdr3_aa: ASSFTRTGSSGNTIY
v_call: TRBV11-2
clone_size: NA

cdr3_aa: AWRDRNEQF
v_call: TRBV30
clone_size: NA

cdr3_aa: ASSGAGGPYNEQF
v_call: TRBV9
clone_size: NA

cdr3_aa: ASSPGGEGITEAF
v_call: TRBV28
clone_size: NA

cdr3_aa: ASLSLIRDEQY
v_call: TRBV10-1
clone_size: NA

cdr3_aa: ASSSSYEQF
v_call: TRBV6-6
clone_size: NA